Below are 26 T cell receptor beta chains sequenced from a single sample in a study of breast tumors, draining lymph nodes, adjacent tissues. A single record per CDR3 protein comes from TCRdb applying MiXCR to the multiplex PCR reads. Found here are approximately 12,000 distinct CDR3 sequences, about 46% of them singletons; the top ten hold about 42%. Sequencing input: tumor-adjacent breast tissue. All receptors come from a female donor with breast cancer. Some clones in this sample may be carry-over from other donors' samples.

This clonotype appeared once. This CDR3 reads CAISESTGYEQYF. CDR3 DNA sequence: TGTGCCATCAGTGAGTCGACGGGTTACGAGCAGTACTTC. V usage is TRBV10-3 and J usage is TRBJ2-7; D not resolved. Deletions cut 0 bases from V and 4 bases from J, with 7 bases between. This CDR3 region has 13 residues. Per the germline V gene, CDR1 is ENHRY and CDR2 is SYGVKD.

The sample holds a few counts of this clonotype. The gene calls are TRBV6-6 and TRBJ2-7, with D perhaps TRBD1 (6 bases). CDR1 is MNHNY and CDR2 is SVGAGI in the germline V gene (reference sequence). V was cut by 5 bases and J by 5 bases, with 13 bases left in between. The CDR3 runs to 13 residues. The CDR3 loop is CASSRPQGNEQYF. The CDR3 nucleotides read TGTGCCAGCAGTCGACCACAGGGAAACGAGCAGTACTTC.

Within the sample, this clonotype is medium-sized. The rearrangement joins TRBV20-1 to TRBJ1-6; D possibly corresponds to TRBD1 (5 bases). The V and J ends lost 0 bases and 14 bases respectively, with 17 bases between them. This CDR3 contains 14 residues. Germline CDR1 DFQATT, CDR2 SNEGSKA (reference sequence). Here the CDR3 reads CSARDKGQSPSLHF. The CDR3 coding sequence is TGCAGTGCTAGAGATAAGGGGCAGAGCCCATCCCTCCACTTT.

This clonotype is labeled medium-sized. The chain joins TRBV20-1 to TRBJ1-5; 10 bases align to TRBD1. The CDR3 sequence is 15 residues long. Looked up from germline, CDR1 is DFQATT and CDR2 is SNEGSKA (reference sequence). V lost 3 bases to trimming and J lost 5 bases; unmatched junction nucleotides: 7. The CDR3 coding sequence is TGCAGTGCTAGTCGCGGGACAGGGGTTGATCAGCCCCAGCATTTT. It translates to CSASRGTGVDQPQHF.

This clonotype was recorded once. V and J are TRBV7-9 and TRBJ1-4; D is ambiguous. The V and J ends lost 5 bases and 5 bases respectively, with 15 bases between them. Germline V gives CDR1 SEHNR, CDR2 FQNEAQ (reference sequence). The CDR3 is 15 amino acids. The CDR3 loop is CASSRPAGNNEKLFF. The CDR3 DNA reads TGTGCCAGCAGCCGTCCAGCGGGAAACAATGAAAAACTGTTTTTT.

The chain uses TRBV11-2 and TRBJ2-7; a possible D gene is TRBD1 (6 bases). The germline V and J ends were trimmed by 6 bases and 4 bases, with 16 bases remaining between them. Germline-derived CDR1 and CDR2 are SGHAT and FQNNGV. The CDR3 is 14 amino acids. CDR3 sequence: CASSRRRTEYEQYF. CDR3 sequence (DNA): TGTGCCAGCAGTCGACGGCGGACAGAATACGAGCAGTACTTC.

The chain is built from TRBV7-9 and TRBJ1-2, with TRBD1 matching over 9 bases. CDR3 size: 17 residues. Germline V gene sequence: CDR1 SEHNR, CDR2 FQNEAQ (reference sequence). The ends lost 5 bases at V and 0 bases at J; junction bases unmatched: 10. This CDR3 is CASSHPRGTGTNYGYTF. The CDR3 coding sequence is TGTGCCAGCAGCCATCCTAGGGGGACAGGGACTAACTATGGCTACACCTTC.

This sequence joins TRBV4-3 and TRBJ2-1, with D perhaps TRBD2 (6 bases). Trimming removed 1 base from V and 0 bases from J, with 10 bases in between. This CDR3 contains 16 residues. CDR1 LGHNA and CDR2 YSLEER come from the germline V gene. This CDR3 is CASSQVSGPSYNEQFF. The CDR3 nucleotides are TGCGCCAGCAGCCAAGTTAGCGGTCCCTCCTACAATGAGCAGTTCTTC.

This clonotype was picked up many times. A much larger clone differs from this one at a single base, so this may be a read error. The CDR3 sequence: CASSLTAGRRETQHF. The CDR3 region has the DNA TGTGCCAGCAGCTTAACGGCGGGACGCAGGGAGACCCAGCACTTC. V usage is TRBV7-3 and J usage is TRBJ2-5, with D possibly TRBD2 on 6 matching bases. Per the germline V gene, CDR1 is SGHTA and CDR2 is FQGTGA. CDR3 length equals 15 residues.

With regard to this clonotype: This likely comes from a read error, as the CDR3 has no conserved phenylalanine or tryptophan at its end. The chain joins TRBV7-4 to TRBJ2-1; 14 bases are shared with TRBD2. In germline, CDR1 is SGHVT, CDR2 SQSDAQ. V lost 5 bases, J lost 8 bases, and 2 bases stayed unmatched. The CDR3 length is 14 residues. CDR3 region: CASSAGLAGDEQFL. CDR3 nucleotides: TGTGCCAGCAGCGCGGGACTAGCGGGAGATGAGCAGTTCCTC.

Many counts were recorded for this clonotype. The chain employs TRBV6-6 and TRBJ2-1, with D perhaps matching TRBD1 (6 bases). This CDR3 is 14 amino acids long. Trimming pared 5 bases from V and 6 bases from J, leaving 14 bases between. Germline V gives CDR1 MNHNY, CDR2 SVGAGI (reference sequence). CDR3 loop: CASSKSGTSNEQFF. In nucleotides, the CDR3 is TGTGCCAGCAGTAAGTCCGGGACAAGCAATGAGCAGTTCTTC.

The chain carries TRBV12-3 or TRBV12-4 and TRBJ1-6; D unclear. The CDR3 is 14 amino acids. Trimming removed 1 base from V and 7 bases from J, with 8 bases in between. The CDR3: CASSLGRPNSPLHF. In nucleotides, the CDR3 is TGTGCCAGCAGTTTAGGCAGGCCCAATTCACCCCTCCACTTT.

By share, this clonotype ranks as medium-sized. This chain uses TRBV2 with TRBJ2-2, with no clear D. CDR1 and CDR2 from the germline V gene are SNHLY and FYNNEI. V was pared by 4 bases and J by 3 bases, with 9 bases between. The CDR3 runs to 14 residues. The CDR3 DNA follows: TGTGCCAGCAGTGGTATTCAACACACCGGGGAGCTGTTTTTT. Its translation is CASSGIQHTGELFF.

The chain's CDR3 is CASNDPAGNTIYF. The CDR3 DNA sequence: TGTGCCAGCAATGATCCTGCGGGAAACACCATATATTTT. This chain joins TRBV2 and TRBJ1-3; D gene unclear. This CDR3 comprises 13 residues. The ends were cut back, 7 bases at V and 4 bases at J, with 11 bases in the middle. The germline CDR1 and CDR2 sequences are SNHLY and FYNNEI. Full variable domain (rest looked up from reference TRBV2 and TRBJ1-3): EPEVTQTPSHQVTQMGQEVILRCVPISNHLYFYWYRQILGQKVEFLVSFYNNEISEKSEIFDDQFSVERPDGSNFTLKIRSTKLEDSAMYFCASNDPAGNTIYFGEGSWLTVV.

This clonotype has at least ten counts. A much bigger clone sits one base away, suggesting this may be a read error. In DNA form, the CDR3 reads TGTGCCAGCAGTCTAACTTCCCACGAGCAGTACTTC. Its translation: CASSLTSHEQYF. The chain recombines TRBV6-1 with TRBJ2-7; D gene ambiguous. The V gene lost 5 bases and the J gene lost 5 bases, with 10 bases spanning the gap. CDR3 size: 12 residues. Germline V CDR1 and CDR2: MNHNS, SASEGT.

About this clonotype: The germline gene is not matched at one end of the junction; a read error may be the cause. This chain links TRBV7-6 with TRBJ2-3; 16 nucleotides agree with TRBD2. The CDR3 runs to 19 residues. Germline assignment: CDR1 SGHVS and CDR2 FNYEAQ. CDR3 residues: CASSLTPGLAGGPPDAQYF. CDR3 sequence (DNA): TGTGCCAGCAGCTTAACCCCGGGACTAGCGGGAGGGCCCCCAGATGCGCAGTATTTT.

This clonotype was seen ten or more times. The chain joins TRBV29-1 to TRBJ2-1; D gene unclear. V gave up 5 bases and J gave up 4 bases, with 9 bases separating them. The CDR3 runs 12 residues. Germline assignment: CDR1 SQVTM and CDR2 ANQGSEA. The CDR3 here is CSVRNNYNEQFF. As DNA, the CDR3 is TGCAGCGTTAGAAACAATTACAATGAGCAGTTCTTC.

This clonotype was detected many times. The rearrangement uses TRBV28 and TRBJ2-7, with 8 bases that match TRBD1. J gave up 5 bases and V 5 bases, and 8 bases lay outside the gene matches. This CDR3 comprises 14 residues. Germline values: CDR1 MDHEN, CDR2 SYDVKM. The CDR3 region has the DNA TGTGCCAGCAGTCCGCAGGACAGGGTACACGAGCAGTACTTC. Translating gives CASSPQDRVHEQYF.

This clonotype was counted many times. This chain links TRBV28 with TRBJ1-6; a possible D gene is TRBD1 (6 bases). Germline loops: CDR1 MDHEN, CDR2 SYDVKM. Trimming removed 4 bases at V and 6 bases at J, with 19 bases between. The CDR3 runs to 17 residues. The CDR3 is CASSSRTRGGGNSPLHF. CDR3 nucleotide sequence: TGTGCCAGCAGTTCCCGGACAAGGGGAGGGGGTAATTCACCCCTCCACTTT.

This clonotype came up many times. V and J are TRBV6-5 and TRBJ1-3, with 8 bases identical to TRBD1. Germline CDR1 and CDR2: MNHEY and SVGAGI. With V trimmed by 2 bases and J by 2 bases, 5 bases remained unmatched. The CDR3 has 16 residues. The CDR3, as DNA: TGTGCCAGCAGTTACAGCCAGGGGGCCCCTGGAAACACCATATATTTT. It is translated as CASSYSQGAPGNTIYF.

V gene TRBV6-5 combines with J gene TRBJ2-7; D could derive from TRBD1 or TRBD2 (5 bases each). The germline V gene encodes CDR1 MNHEY and CDR2 SVGAGI. With 6 bases removed from V and 1 base from J, the gap between germline ends came to 16 bases. The CDR3 runs 15 residues. CDR3 protein: CASSRGRSNSYEQYF. The CDR3 nucleotides are TGTGCCAGCAGCCGGGGACGTTCGAATTCCTACGAGCAGTACTTC.

This sequence joins TRBV6-6 and TRBJ2-7; perhaps TRBD1 as D (6 bases). Germline V gives CDR1 MNHNY, CDR2 SVGAGI (reference sequence). The CDR3 runs to 15 residues. Trimming shortened V by 6 bases and J by 1 base, and 16 bases separated the two germline ends. The CDR3 protein is CASRPGTFPSYEQYF. The CDR3 DNA follows: TGTGCCAGCAGACCTGGGACATTCCCTTCCTACGAGCAGTACTTC.

This clonotype is medium-sized in the sample. This CDR3 is missing its conserved last phenylalanine or tryptophan, likely due to a read error. Because the CDR3's place on the DNA is in doubt, the DNA is left out and the CDR3 is given as listed by TCRdb. This chain joins TRBV18 and TRBJ2-1; the D call TRBD2 from the table was never checked on the DNA. The CDR3 totals 8 residues, both ends included. The germline V gene has CDR1 KGHSH and CDR2 LQKENI. The CDR3 is CASSPQGR.

This clonotype was seen many times. This chain links TRBV6-5 with TRBJ2-3; 8 bases line up with TRBD1. CDR1 and CDR2 from the germline V gene are MNHEY and SVGAGI. V shed 4 bases, J shed 0 bases, and the junction held 9 bases outside the gene matches. The CDR3 runs 17 residues. CDR3 nucleotides: TGTGCCAGCAGTTTCCGACAGGGGAGTTATAGCACAGATACGCAGTATTTT. This sequence encodes CASSFRQGSYSTDTQYF.

This clonotype is labeled medium-sized. The chain joins TRBV7-9 to TRBJ1-4, with D hard to call. CDR1 SEHNR and CDR2 FQNEAQ come from the germline V gene (reference sequence). The V end was cut by 0 bases, the J end by 0 bases, with 17 bases between. CDR3 length: 19 amino acids. The CDR3: CASSLASGGVSTTNEKLFF. For the CDR3, the DNA is TGTGCCAGCAGCTTAGCGTCGGGCGGGGTTTCTACAACTAATGAAAAACTGTTTTTT. Full variable domain (outside the CDR3, taken from reference TRBV7-9 and TRBJ1-4): DTGVSQNPRHKITKRGQNVTFRCDPISEHNRLYWYRQTLGQGPEFLTYFQNEAQLEKSRLLSDRFSAERPKGSFSTLEIQRTEQGDSAMYLCASSLASGGVSTTNEKLFFGSGTQLSVL.

This clonotype was seen many times. CDR3 protein: CASSQDGDASYEQYF. CDR3 nucleotide sequence: TGTGCCAGCAGCCAAGATGGGGACGCTTCCTACGAGCAGTACTTC. V is TRBV3-1 and J is TRBJ2-7; D assignment may be TRBD1 or TRBD2 (5 bases each). The length of the CDR3 is 15 residues. The germline V and J ends were trimmed by 0 bases and 1 base, with 10 bases remaining between them. From germline, CDR1 is LGHDT and CDR2 YNNKEL (reference sequence).